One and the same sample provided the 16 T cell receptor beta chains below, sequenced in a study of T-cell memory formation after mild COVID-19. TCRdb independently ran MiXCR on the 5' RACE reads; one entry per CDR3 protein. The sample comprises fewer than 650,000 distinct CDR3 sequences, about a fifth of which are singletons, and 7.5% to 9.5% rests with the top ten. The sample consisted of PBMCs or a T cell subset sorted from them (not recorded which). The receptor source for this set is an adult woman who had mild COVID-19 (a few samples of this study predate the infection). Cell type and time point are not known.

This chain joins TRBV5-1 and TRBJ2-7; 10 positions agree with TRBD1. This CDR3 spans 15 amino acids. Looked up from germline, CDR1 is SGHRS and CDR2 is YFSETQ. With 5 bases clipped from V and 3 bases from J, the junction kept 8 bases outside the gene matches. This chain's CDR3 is CASRMFGTGVYEQYF. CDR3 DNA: TGCGCCAGCAGAATGTTCGGGACAGGGGTCTACGAGCAGTACTTC.

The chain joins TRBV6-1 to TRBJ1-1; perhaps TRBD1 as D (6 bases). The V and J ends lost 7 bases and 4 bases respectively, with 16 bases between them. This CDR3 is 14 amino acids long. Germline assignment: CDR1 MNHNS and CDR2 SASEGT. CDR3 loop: CASTKTQGPTEAFF. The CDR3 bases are TGTGCCAGCACCAAAACACAGGGCCCCACTGAAGCTTTCTTT.

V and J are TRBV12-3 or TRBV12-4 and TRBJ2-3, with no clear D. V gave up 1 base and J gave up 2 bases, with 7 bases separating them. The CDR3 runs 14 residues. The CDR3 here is CASSLVSTTDTQYF. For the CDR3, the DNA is TGTGCCAGCAGTTTAGTATCAACCACAGATACGCAGTATTTT.

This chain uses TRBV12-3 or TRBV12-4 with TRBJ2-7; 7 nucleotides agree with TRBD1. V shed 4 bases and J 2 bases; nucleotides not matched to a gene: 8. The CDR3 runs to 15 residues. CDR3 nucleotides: TGTGCCAGCAGTTCTGGACAGGCGAGTACCTACGAGCAGTACTTC. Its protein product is CASSSGQASTYEQYF.

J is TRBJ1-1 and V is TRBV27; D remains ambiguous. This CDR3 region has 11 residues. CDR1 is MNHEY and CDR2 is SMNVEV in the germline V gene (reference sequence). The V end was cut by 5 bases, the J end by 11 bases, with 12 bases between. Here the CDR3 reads CASSDRTEAFF. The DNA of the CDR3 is TGTGCCAGCAGTGACCGCACAGAGGCTTTCTTT.

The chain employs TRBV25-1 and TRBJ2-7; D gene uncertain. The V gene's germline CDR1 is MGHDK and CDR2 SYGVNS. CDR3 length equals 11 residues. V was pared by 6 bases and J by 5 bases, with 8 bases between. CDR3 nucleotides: TGTGCCAGCAGCCAAATCCACGAGCAGTACTTC. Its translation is CASSQIHEQYF.

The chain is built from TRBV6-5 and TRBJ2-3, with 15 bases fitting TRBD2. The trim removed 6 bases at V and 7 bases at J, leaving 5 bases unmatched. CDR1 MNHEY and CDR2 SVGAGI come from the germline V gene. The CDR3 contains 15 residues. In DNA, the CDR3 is TGTGCCAGCAGAACCGGGACTAGCGGGAGGAATACGCAGTATTTT. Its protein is CASRTGTSGRNTQYF.

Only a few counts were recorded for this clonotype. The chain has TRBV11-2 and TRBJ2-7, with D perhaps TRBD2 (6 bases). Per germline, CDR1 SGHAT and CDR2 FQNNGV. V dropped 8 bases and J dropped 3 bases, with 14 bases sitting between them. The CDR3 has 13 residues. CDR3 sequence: CASAMEGYYEQYF. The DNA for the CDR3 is TGTGCCAGCGCAATGGAGGGTTACTACGAGCAGTACTTC.

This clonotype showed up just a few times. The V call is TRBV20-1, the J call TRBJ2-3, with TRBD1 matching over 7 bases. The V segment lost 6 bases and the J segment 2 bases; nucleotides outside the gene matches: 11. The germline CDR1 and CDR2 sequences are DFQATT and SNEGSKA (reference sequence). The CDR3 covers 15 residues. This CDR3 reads CSAENRQGLTDTQYF. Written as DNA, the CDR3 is TGCAGTGCCGAAAATCGACAGGGCCTCACAGATACGCAGTATTTT.

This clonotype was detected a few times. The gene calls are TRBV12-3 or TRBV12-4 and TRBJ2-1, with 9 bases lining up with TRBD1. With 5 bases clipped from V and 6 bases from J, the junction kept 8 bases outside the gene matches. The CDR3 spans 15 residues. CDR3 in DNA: TGTGCCAGCAGTCCCAAACAGGGGGCTAGCAATGAGCAGTTCTTC. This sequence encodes CASSPKQGASNEQFF.

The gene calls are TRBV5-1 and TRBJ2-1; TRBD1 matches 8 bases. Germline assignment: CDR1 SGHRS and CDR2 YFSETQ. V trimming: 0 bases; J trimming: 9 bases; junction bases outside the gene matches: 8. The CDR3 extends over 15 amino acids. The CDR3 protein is CASSLDAGGLGEQFF. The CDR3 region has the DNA TGCGCCAGCAGCTTGGACGCAGGGGGCCTGGGTGAGCAGTTCTTC.

In DNA, the CDR3 is TGTGCCATCAGTGACTTAGGACTAGCGGAGGACTACGAGCAGTACTTC. Translating it yields CAISDLGLAEDYEQYF. The chain carries TRBV10-3 and TRBJ2-7, with TRBD2 matching 10 bases. The CDR3 is 16 amino acids. V gave up 3 bases and J gave up 3 bases; unmatched junction bases: 8. Germline CDR1 ENHRY, CDR2 SYGVKD.

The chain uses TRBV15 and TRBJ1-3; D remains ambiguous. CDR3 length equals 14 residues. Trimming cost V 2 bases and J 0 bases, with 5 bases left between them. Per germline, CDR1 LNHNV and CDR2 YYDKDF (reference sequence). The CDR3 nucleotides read TGTGCCACCAGCAGAAAGGGCTCTGGAAACACCATATATTTT. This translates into CATSRKGSGNTIYF. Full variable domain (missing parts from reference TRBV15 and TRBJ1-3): DAMVIQNPRYQVTQFGKPVTLSCSQTLNHNVMYWYQQKSSQAPKLLFHYYDKDFNNEADTPDNFQSRRPNTSFCFLDIRSPGLGDTAMYLCATSRKGSGNTIYFGEGSWLTVV.

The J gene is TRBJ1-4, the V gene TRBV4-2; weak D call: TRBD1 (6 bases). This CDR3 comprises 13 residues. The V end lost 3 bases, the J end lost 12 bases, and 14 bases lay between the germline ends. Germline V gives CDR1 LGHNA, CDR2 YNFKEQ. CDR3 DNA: TGTGCCAGCAGCCAGGATGACAGGTCCCAACTGTTTTTT. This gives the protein CASSQDDRSQLFF.

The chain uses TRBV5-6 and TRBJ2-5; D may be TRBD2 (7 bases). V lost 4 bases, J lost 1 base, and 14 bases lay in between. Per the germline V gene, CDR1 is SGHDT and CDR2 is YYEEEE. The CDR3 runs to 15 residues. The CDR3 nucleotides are TGTGCCAGCAGCCGGGGGGCTAGCGGCCAAGAGACCCAGTACTTC. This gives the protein CASSRGASGQETQYF.

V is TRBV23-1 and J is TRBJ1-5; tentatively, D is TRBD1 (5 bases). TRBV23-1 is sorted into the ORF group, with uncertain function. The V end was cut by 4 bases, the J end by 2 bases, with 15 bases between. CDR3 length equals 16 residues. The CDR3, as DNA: TGCGCCAGCAGTCCCCAGGGAGACATAGGCAATCAGCCCCAGCATTTT. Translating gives CASSPQGDIGNQPQHF.